A single sample gave rise to the 20 T cell receptor beta chains below, sequenced in a study of technical replicates of blood from several donors. Clones were read by immunoSEQ multiplex PCR, and TCRdb kept only the in-frame ones, dropping some. The sample lists around 68,000 clones; 95% to 97% were seen once. Sequencing was performed on T cells isolated from PBMCs. The receptors shown here come from a human donor in good health.

CDR3: CSVEDRGTQYF. For the CDR3, the DNA is TGCAGCGTTGAAGATCGAGGGACCCAGTACTTC. The rearrangement joins TRBV29-1 to TRBJ2-5; the D is unclear. Trimming took 0 bases from V and 7 from J, leaving 6 bases between them. CDR1 is SQVTM and CDR2 is ANQGSEA in the germline V gene. The CDR3 length is 11 residues.

This chain links TRBV6-1 with TRBJ2-1, with 13 bases matching TRBD2. Germline CDR1 MNHNS, CDR2 SASEGT. With 4 bases clipped from V and 0 bases from J, the junction kept 3 bases outside the gene matches. There are 17 residues in the CDR3. The CDR3 loop reads CASSGTSGSISYNEQFF. CDR3 DNA sequence: TGTGCCAGCAGTGGGACTAGCGGGAGTATCTCCTACAATGAGCAGTTCTTC.

The chain joins TRBV9 to TRBJ2-1, with 13 nucleotides matching TRBD2. The junction had 17 bases not matched to a gene; V was cut back by 2 bases and J by 9 bases. Germline CDR1 is SGDLS and CDR2 is YYNGEE. The CDR3 is 19 amino acids. The CDR3, as DNA: TGTGCCAGCAGCGTTACCGGGACTAGCGGGATGCGGTCTGGTGGTGAGCAGTTCTTC. It translates to CASSVTGTSGMRSGGEQFF.

This chain links TRBV28 with TRBJ2-7; 9 bases are shared with TRBD1. V trimming: 5 bases; J trimming: 3 bases; junction bases outside the gene matches: 8. The CDR3 has 15 residues. The V gene's germline CDR1 is MDHEN and CDR2 SYDVKM. The CDR3 DNA reads TGTGCCAGCAGTCCAGGGACAGGGCTAAACTACGAGCAGTACTTC. It encodes CASSPGTGLNYEQYF.

In its sample, this clone was seen once. The chain links TRBV4-3 to TRBJ2-7; 9 positions match TRBD2. With V trimmed by 0 bases and J by 3 bases, 3 bases remained unmatched. This CDR3 has 15 residues. The germline V gene encodes CDR1 LGHNA and CDR2 YSLEER. CDR3 sequence (DNA): TGCGCCAGCAGCCAAGAGACTAGCGGCTACTACGAGCAGTACTTC. As protein: CASSQETSGYYEQYF.

The V and J genes are TRBV6-4 and TRBJ2-3; 8 bases match TRBD1. The germline V gene has CDR1 MRHNA and CDR2 SNTAGT. The CDR3 consists of 14 residues. Trimming at V came to 8 bases and at J to 1 base, leaving 5 bases not matched to a gene. CDR3 residues: CASSGQGGTDTQYF. CDR3 coding DNA: TGTGCCAGCTCCGGACAGGGAGGCACAGATACGCAGTATTTT.

This clone was observed a single time. The chain links TRBV30 to TRBJ1-4; D is unclear. The germline gives CDR1 GTSNPN, CDR2 SVGIG (reference sequence). The CDR3 sequence is 13 residues long. The V gene lost 0 bases and the J gene lost 8 bases, with 10 bases spanning the gap. The CDR3 sequence: CAWSVESMEKLFF. The CDR3 bases are TGTGCCTGGAGTGTCGAGTCTATGGAAAAACTGTTTTTT. Together with reference TRBV30 and TRBJ1-4, the CDR3 gives the full variable domain: SQTIHQWPATLVQPVGSPLSLECTVEGTSNPNLYWYRQAAGRGLQLLFYSVGIGQISSEVPQNLSASRPQDRQFILSSKKLLLSDSGFYLCAWSVESMEKLFFGSGTQLSVL.

The chain carries TRBV7-9 and TRBJ1-4; D gene ambiguous. Trimming removed 5 bases at V and 3 bases at J, with 22 bases between. CDR1 is SEHNR, CDR2 FQNEAQ, per germline (reference sequence). The CDR3 is 18 amino acids. The CDR3 region is CASSPIRIGRRANEKLFF. The CDR3 nucleotides read TGTGCCAGCAGCCCTATTCGAATCGGTCGGAGGGCTAATGAAAAACTGTTTTTT. Full variable domain (missing parts from reference TRBV7-9 and TRBJ1-4): DTGVSQNPRHKITKRGQNVTFRCDPISEHNRLYWYRQTLGQGPEFLTYFQNEAQLEKSRLLSDRFSAERPKGSFSTLEIQRTEQGDSAMYLCASSPIRIGRRANEKLFFGSGTQLSVL.

The chain links TRBV6-1 to TRBJ1-2, with D unclear. The CDR3 spans 11 residues. Between the trimmed V and J ends, which lost 7 bases and 5 bases, there was a span of 8 bases. Germline loops: CDR1 MNHNS, CDR2 SASEGT. Here the CDR3 DNA reads TGTGCCAGCATGGAGGCTTATGGCTACACCTTC. Protein sequence: CASMEAYGYTF.

A single count supports this clone. The V gene is TRBV11-2, the J gene TRBJ2-7, with D possibly matching TRBD2 (5 bases). V gave up 2 bases and J gave up 5 bases, with 16 bases separating them. The CDR3 runs 15 residues. Germline values: CDR1 SGHAT, CDR2 FQNNGV. This CDR3 is CASSLIGELLDEQYF. CDR3 DNA: TGTGCCAGCAGCTTAATCGGGGAACTTCTCGACGAGCAGTACTTC.

The rearrangement joins TRBV2 to TRBJ1-2; 7 bases map to TRBD1. The germline V gene has CDR1 SNHLY and CDR2 FYNNEI. The CDR3 contains 14 residues. The V segment lost 5 bases and the J segment 5 bases; nucleotides outside the gene matches: 8. Here the CDR3 DNA reads TGTGCCAGCAGTAGGGCGACAGGGCAATATGGCTACACCTTC. Protein product: CASSRATGQYGYTF.

The gene calls are TRBV6-5 and TRBJ2-7; TRBD1 matches at 9 bases. Germline assignment: CDR1 MNHEY and CDR2 SVGAGI. The CDR3 spans 13 residues. V dropped 10 bases and J dropped 3; count of bases not matched to a gene: 7. The CDR3 loop reads CATYRGPGYEQYF. In DNA form, the CDR3 reads TGTGCCACGTACAGGGGGCCCGGCTACGAGCAGTACTTC.

The CDR3 protein is CASSPILDTPPGELFF. CDR3 DNA sequence: TGCGCCAGCAGCCCCATCTTGGACACACCACCCGGGGAGCTGTTTTTT. J is TRBJ2-2 and V is TRBV5-1; possibly TRBD1 for D (5 bases). Trimming removed 4 bases at V and 6 bases at J, with 19 bases between. Germline V gene data show CDR1 as SGHRS and CDR2 as YFSETQ. The CDR3 spans 16 residues.

This clone was seen just once. The V call is TRBV13, the J call TRBJ2-3; possible D gene TRBD1, 6 bases. Trimming removed 8 bases from V and 4 bases from J, with 16 bases in between. CDR1 and CDR2 (germline): PRHDT, FYEKMQ (reference sequence). This CDR3 has 14 residues. The CDR3 loop is CASRPIQGPDTQYF. CDR3 bases: TGTGCCAGCCGGCCGATACAGGGTCCAGATACGCAGTATTTT.

V usage is TRBV15 and J usage is TRBJ2-7, with D tentatively TRBD2 (6 bases). CDR3 length: 16 amino acids. The V end lost 0 bases, the J end lost 4 bases, and 16 bases lay between the germline ends. The V gene's germline CDR1 is LNHNV and CDR2 YYDKDF (reference sequence). The CDR3 nucleotides are TGTGCCACCAGCAGAGATAACGGCGGGGAAACTTACGAGCAGTACTTC. Its translation: CATSRDNGGETYEQYF.

V is TRBV28 and J is TRBJ2-7; 11 bases are a match to TRBD2. The CDR3 length is 15 residues. CDR1 and CDR2 (germline): MDHEN, SYDVKM. Trimming took 7 bases from V and 4 from J; bases not matched to a gene: 9. The CDR3 DNA is TGTGCCAGCATCGTGGGGGCTAGCGGGAGGTACGAGCAGTACTTC. Residues: CASIVGASGRYEQYF. Looking up the rest from reference TRBV28 and TRBJ2-7 gives the full variable domain: DVKVTQSSRYLVKRTGEKVFLECVQDMDHENMFWYRQDPGLGLRLIYFSYDVKMKEKGDIPEGYSVSREKKERFSLILESASTNQTSMYLCASIVGASGRYEQYFGPGTRLTVT.

This clone was observed once. The rearrangement links TRBV9 to TRBJ2-2, with TRBD2 as a possible D gene (6 bases). Germline V gene sequence: CDR1 SGDLS, CDR2 YYNGEE. Trimming took 2 bases from V and 7 from J, leaving 18 bases between them. The CDR3 is 16 residues long. CDR3 loop: CASSVGLSQEGGELFF. CDR3 coding DNA: TGTGCCAGCAGCGTGGGACTCTCCCAGGAGGGCGGGGAGCTGTTTTTT.

The CDR3 loop is CAFRDRGKANEKLFF. Here the CDR3 DNA reads TGTGCCTTTCGGGACAGGGGGAAAGCTAATGAAAAACTGTTTTTT. This chain links TRBV30 with TRBJ1-4; 11 bases align to TRBD1. Losses at the gene ends were 7 bases for V and 3 bases for J; bases not matched to a gene: 7. Germline values: CDR1 GTSNPN, CDR2 SVGIG (reference sequence). The CDR3 spans 15 residues.

The chain carries TRBV27 and TRBJ2-7; D call uncertain. Germline lookup yields CDR1 MNHEY and CDR2 SMNVEV (reference sequence). This CDR3 contains 13 residues. V lost 2 bases and J 2 bases, leaving 7 bases between the germline ends. The DNA for the CDR3 is TGTGCCAGCAGTTTACGGAGCGCCTACGAGCAGTACTTC. Protein sequence: CASSLRSAYEQYF.

CDR3 loop: CAWTGTSRVYEQYF. The DNA of the CDR3 is TGTGCCTGGACCGGGACTAGCAGAGTCTACGAGCAGTACTTC. J is TRBJ2-7 and V is TRBV30, with 9 bases that match TRBD2. The CDR3 loop spans 14 amino acids. The V gene end was trimmed by 4 bases and the J gene end by 3 bases; junction bases not matched to a gene: 7. CDR1 is GTSNPN, CDR2 SVGIG, per germline (reference sequence).